Listed here is a single T cell receptor beta chain. In the study's own analysis: Nucleated cell number was recorded as an estimate derived from reference gene primer amplification. Measured with immunoSEQ multiplex PCR; TCRdb has only the in-frame clones, and not every one. V, J and clone size are taken as reported in that table, and D and trimming were inferred from the DNA itself. The sample contains some 73,000 clones, roughly 80% of which appear only once. Seattle patients were enrolled while actively infected and followed longitudinally. This CDR3 is built from 16 residues. V shed 0 bases and J 0 bases; nucleotides not matched to a gene: 3. Per germline, CDR1 SGHRS and CDR2 YFSETQ. This entry is derived from a study of blood T cell repertoires in COVID-19. About the research overall: T cells, B-cell-depleted T cells, or PBMCs provided the cDNA or gDNA that served as material.

Sequenced input: peripheral blood. The receptor comes from a man between 65 and 85 years old with COVID-19, enrolled during active disease. The chain employs TRBV5-1 and TRBJ2-1; 7 nucleotides match TRBD2. CDR3: CASSLGGSSSYNEQFF. The CDR3 DNA is TGCGCCAGCAGCTTGGGCGGGAGCAGCTCCTACAATGAGCAGTTCTTC.